Each of the 21 T cell receptor beta chains below was sequenced from the same sample in a study of control samples from healthy donors and cancer patients. Using immunoSEQ multiplex PCR, the repertoire was profiled, and TCRdb retains in-frame clones only, with some absent. The sample records 60,000 to 100,000 clones, 70% to 90% being singletons. Specimen: blood. All receptors come from a man in his forties or fifties in good health.

V is TRBV6-5 and J is TRBJ1-2; D perhaps matches TRBD1 (5 bases). Germline lookup yields CDR1 MNHEY and CDR2 SVGAGI. CDR3 length equals 13 residues. The V gene lost 10 bases and the J gene lost 1 base, with 13 bases spanning the gap. The CDR3 region has the DNA TGTGCCACCGAAGACAGATTTAACTATGGCTACACCTTC. Protein product: CATEDRFNYGYTF.

This clone was detected once. One junction end disagrees with the germline gene, perhaps due to a read error. This chain uses TRBV7-7 with TRBJ2-5; possible D gene TRBD1, 7 bases. The CDR3 has 17 residues. Germline CDR1 SSHAT, CDR2 FNYEAQ (reference sequence). The CDR3 sequence is CASSLGGPGGTGETQYF. DNA for the CDR3: TGTGCTAGCAGCTTAGGGGGTCCAGGGGGGACCGGAGAGACCCAGTACTTC.

The V call is TRBV7-7, the J call TRBJ2-2; 10 bases are shared with TRBD1. The CDR3 is made up of 16 amino acids. CDR1 and CDR2 (germline): SSHAT, FNYEAQ (reference sequence). Unmatched junction bases numbered 4, after V lost 5 bases and J lost 1 base. CDR3 nucleotide sequence: TGTGCCAGCAGCGCGACAGGGGGCTGGAACACCGGGGAGCTGTTTTTT. Its protein product is CASSATGGWNTGELFF.

This chain links TRBV25-1 with TRBJ2-3; D is possibly TRBD1 (5 bases). The CDR3 spans 13 residues. V lost 3 bases and J 6 bases, leaving 10 bases between the germline ends. Germline V gives CDR1 MGHDK, CDR2 SYGVNS. The CDR3 DNA follows: TGTGCCAGCAGTGATCCATACAGGGATACGCAGTATTTT. This gives the protein CASSDPYRDTQYF.

The V and J genes are TRBV9 and TRBJ2-2; no definite D call. With 4 bases removed from V and 6 bases from J, the gap between germline ends came to 22 bases. The germline gives CDR1 SGDLS, CDR2 YYNGEE. The CDR3 totals 17 residues. The CDR3 bases are TGTGCCAGCAGCTCCTTTAAAGGGCAGGATTTGTCCGGGGAGCTGTTTTTT. Its protein is CASSSFKGQDLSGELFF. Using reference TRBV9 and TRBJ2-2 for the parts outside the CDR3, the full variable domain is DSGVTQTPKHLITATGQRVTLRCSPRSGDLSVYWYQQSLDQGLQFLIQYYNGEERAKGNILERFSAQQFPDLHSELNLSSLELGDSALYFCASSSFKGQDLSGELFFGEGSRLTVL.

The chain links TRBV6-6 to TRBJ1-6, with a possible D match to TRBD1 (5 bases). The germline CDR1 and CDR2 sequences are MNHNY and SVGAGI (reference sequence). Trimming left V 5 bases short and J 0 bases short, with 17 bases between. The CDR3 runs to 18 residues. CDR3 region: CASSHLWGKGSYNSPLHF. The CDR3 DNA reads as TGTGCCAGCAGTCACCTATGGGGGAAAGGCTCCTATAATTCACCCCTCCACTTT.

The rearrangement joins TRBV6-1 to TRBJ1-3, with a tentative D call TRBD1 (5 bases). The CDR3 loop spans 15 amino acids. Trimming took off 6 bases at V and 0 bases at J, with 12 bases between the two ends. Germline V gives CDR1 MNHNS, CDR2 SASEGT. DNA for the CDR3: TGTGCCAGCAGGCCACAGGAAAGCTCTGGAAACACCATATATTTT. The encoded protein is CASRPQESSGNTIYF.

This chain connects TRBV6-2 or TRBV6-3 to TRBJ2-7; D might be TRBD1 (7 bases). CDR1 and CDR2 from the germline V gene are MNHEY and SVGEGT. This CDR3 has 14 residues. V gave up 5 bases and J gave up 4 bases, with 15 bases separating them. The CDR3 DNA reads as TGTGCCAGCAGTAAACAGGGGACTGGATACGAGCAGTACTTC. Residues: CASSKQGTGYEQYF.

The CDR3 bases are TGCGCCAGCAGCCAAGAAAACTCCGGGGGCTATGGCTACACCTTC. This gives the protein CASSQENSGGYGYTF. The chain is built from TRBV4-1 and TRBJ1-2; maybe TRBD1 (5 bases). The CDR3 contains 15 residues. Germline CDR1 MGHRA, CDR2 YSYEKL. Trimming pared 0 bases from V and 4 bases from J, leaving 12 bases between.

This rearrangement joins TRBV19 to TRBJ2-6; 8 positions agree with TRBD2. In germline, CDR1 is LNHDA, CDR2 SQIVND (reference sequence). J lost 3 bases, V lost 5 bases, and 15 bases had no gene match. The CDR3 has 19 amino acids. In nucleotides, the CDR3 is TGTGCCAGTAGTCCTCTCGGGGGGGCTAACCCGTTTGGGGCCAACGTCCTGACTTTC. This encodes CASSPLGGANPFGANVLTF.

The V call is TRBV9, the J call TRBJ1-1; D not resolved. This CDR3 is built from 12 residues. V shed 0 bases and J shed 5 bases, with 5 bases lying between them. Germline V gives CDR1 SGDLS, CDR2 YYNGEE. CDR3 sequence: CASSVGGTEAFF. For the CDR3, the DNA is TGTGCCAGCAGCGTAGGAGGAACTGAAGCTTTCTTT.

The CDR3 coding sequence is TGTGCCAGCAGTCCATTTTCAGGGATCCACTCTGGAAACACCATATATTTT. Its translation is CASSPFSGIHSGNTIYF. The chain carries TRBV6-6 and TRBJ1-3; possibly TRBD1 for D (5 bases). Trimming pared 5 bases from V and 0 bases from J, leaving 17 bases between. The CDR3 runs 17 residues. The germline V gene encodes CDR1 MNHNY and CDR2 SVGAGI (reference sequence).

CDR3 amino acids: CASSQGTGLNEQFF. The CDR3 DNA follows: TGTGCCAGCAGCCAGGGGACAGGCTTGAATGAGCAGTTCTTC. V and J are TRBV16 and TRBJ2-1, with 8 bases lining up with TRBD1. This CDR3 spans 14 amino acids. Germline CDR1 reads KGHSY; CDR2 reads FQNENV. V lost 3 bases to trimming and J lost 7 bases; unmatched junction nucleotides: 5.

This sequence joins TRBV6-5 and TRBJ2-7; the D call may be TRBD1 or TRBD2 (6 bases each). The CDR3 length is 16 residues. The V end was cut by 2 bases, the J end by 2 bases, with 16 bases between. The germline CDR1 and CDR2 sequences are MNHEY and SVGAGI. The CDR3 reads CASSYRGLDTAYEQYF. The CDR3 region has the DNA TGTGCCAGCAGTTACCGGGGGCTGGACACTGCCTACGAGCAGTACTTC.

This clone was recorded only once. The rearrangement links TRBV9 to TRBJ2-3; no firm D call. Germline V gives CDR1 SGDLS, CDR2 YYNGEE. This CDR3 is built from 16 residues. V lost 4 bases to trimming and J lost 0 bases, with 15 bases between them. The CDR3 nucleotides are TGTGCCAGCAGCCCTCGAGTAGATAGGAGCACAGATACGCAGTATTTT. Translation gives CASSPRVDRSTDTQYF.

The chain carries TRBV6-1 and TRBJ1-1, with D hard to call. This CDR3 is built from 14 residues. In germline, CDR1 is MNHNS, CDR2 SASEGT. The germline V and J ends were trimmed by 2 bases and 1 base, with 8 bases remaining between them. CDR3 residues: CASSEIRANTEAFF. The DNA for the CDR3 is TGTGCCAGCAGTGAAATTAGGGCGAACACTGAAGCTTTCTTT.

The V call is TRBV30, the J call TRBJ1-2; tentative D call: TRBD1 (5 bases). Germline V gene lookup returns CDR1 GTSNPN and CDR2 SVGIG (reference sequence). With 0 bases removed from V and 3 bases from J, the gap between germline ends came to 14 bases. This CDR3 has 15 residues. CDR3 amino acids: CAWSVRGRVHYGYTF. The CDR3 nucleotides read TGTGCCTGGAGTGTACGGGGCAGGGTACACTATGGCTACACCTTC.

This clone was found once. This chain uses TRBV6-5 with TRBJ1-1; 7 bases align to TRBD1. Germline loops: CDR1 MNHEY, CDR2 SVGAGI. The CDR3 totals 13 residues. V gave up 6 bases and J gave up 2 bases; unmatched junction bases: 3. The CDR3 loop reads CASRNRGNTEAFF. The CDR3 coding sequence is TGTGCCAGCAGAAACAGGGGAAACACTGAAGCTTTCTTT.

The chain recombines TRBV4-2 with TRBJ2-7, with TRBD2 matching 8 bases. CDR3 length: 15 residues. The V segment lost 4 bases and the J segment 2 bases; nucleotides outside the gene matches: 7. Germline CDR1 is LGHNA and CDR2 is YNFKEQ. The CDR3 spells CASSPGRGGPYEQYF. The CDR3 DNA is TGTGCCAGCAGCCCAGGCCGGGGGGGGCCCTACGAGCAGTACTTC.

The rearrangement uses TRBV5-1 and TRBJ2-2; D gene uncertain. CDR1 and CDR2 (germline): SGHRS, YFSETQ. The CDR3 length is 14 residues. Trimming took 4 bases from V and 1 from J, leaving 8 bases between them. This CDR3 is CASSRAGNTGELFF. DNA for the CDR3: TGCGCCAGCAGCCGGGCTGGGAACACCGGGGAGCTGTTTTTT.

CDR3 DNA sequence: TGTGCCAGCAGCAGGGGGAATCAGCCCCAGCATTTT. It yields the protein CASSRGNQPQHF. The chain couples TRBV7-4 to TRBJ1-5; perhaps TRBD1 as D (6 bases). The CDR3 length is 12 residues. Germline CDR1 is SGHVT and CDR2 is SQSDAQ. The V and J ends lost 5 bases and 4 bases respectively, with 6 bases between them.